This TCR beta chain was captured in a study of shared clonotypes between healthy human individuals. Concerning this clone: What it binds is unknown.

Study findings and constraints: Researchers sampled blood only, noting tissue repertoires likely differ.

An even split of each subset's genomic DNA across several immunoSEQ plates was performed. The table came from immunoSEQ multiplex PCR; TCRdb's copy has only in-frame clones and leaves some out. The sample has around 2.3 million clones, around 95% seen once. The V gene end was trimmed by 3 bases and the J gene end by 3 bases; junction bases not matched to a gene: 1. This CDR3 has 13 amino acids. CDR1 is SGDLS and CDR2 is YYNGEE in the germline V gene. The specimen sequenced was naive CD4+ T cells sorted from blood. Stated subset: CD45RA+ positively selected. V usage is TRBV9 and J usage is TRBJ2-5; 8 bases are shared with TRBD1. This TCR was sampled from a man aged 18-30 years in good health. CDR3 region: CASSGQGKETQYF. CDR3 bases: TGTGCCAGCAGCGGACAGGGGAAAGAGACCCAGTACTTC.